This entry is about one T cell receptor beta chain. This sample was included in a study of blood T cell repertoires in COVID-19. Clones were sequenced by immunoSEQ multiplex PCR, and TCRdb holds only the in-frame ones, with some missing. The sample has a few hundred thousand clones; around 83% are singletons. The V gene's germline CDR1 is SGHTA and CDR2 FQGNSA. The ends lost 5 bases at V and 3 bases at J; junction bases unmatched: 6. This CDR3 has 15 amino acids. The chain joins TRBV7-2 to TRBJ2-7, with TRBD2 matching over 11 bases. This receptor was taken from a human donor in a cohort sampled during active COVID-19. The sequencing sample was made of peripheral blood. CDR3 nucleotides: TGTGCCAGCAGCGCACTGACTAGCGGGAACTACGAGCAGTACTTC. This sequence encodes CASSALTSGNYEQYF.